This T cell receptor beta chain was identified in a study of blood T cells in healthy people across ages. In germline, CDR1 is MNHEY, CDR2 SMNVEV (reference sequence). This CDR3 has 15 amino acids. Trimming cost V 5 bases and J 8 bases; bases outside gene matches: 9. Combining a sample-barcoded 5' primer with a J-beta primer mix, a second PCR ran for about 6 to 11 cycles. TCRdb processed the 5' RACE reads anew with MiXCR; each CDR3 protein has one entry. The sample has some 1.5 million distinct CDR3 sequences, approximately 30% seen once; the top ten hold roughly 8%. The sample comprised blood. This TCR derives from a woman aged 30 to 39 in good health. The chain is built from TRBV27 and TRBJ2-1, with 10 positions matching TRBD2. The CDR3 nucleotides read TGTGCCAGCAGTGGGCGAGCGGGGGGGCGAGATGAGCAGTTCTTC. Its protein is CASSGRAGGRDEQFF.